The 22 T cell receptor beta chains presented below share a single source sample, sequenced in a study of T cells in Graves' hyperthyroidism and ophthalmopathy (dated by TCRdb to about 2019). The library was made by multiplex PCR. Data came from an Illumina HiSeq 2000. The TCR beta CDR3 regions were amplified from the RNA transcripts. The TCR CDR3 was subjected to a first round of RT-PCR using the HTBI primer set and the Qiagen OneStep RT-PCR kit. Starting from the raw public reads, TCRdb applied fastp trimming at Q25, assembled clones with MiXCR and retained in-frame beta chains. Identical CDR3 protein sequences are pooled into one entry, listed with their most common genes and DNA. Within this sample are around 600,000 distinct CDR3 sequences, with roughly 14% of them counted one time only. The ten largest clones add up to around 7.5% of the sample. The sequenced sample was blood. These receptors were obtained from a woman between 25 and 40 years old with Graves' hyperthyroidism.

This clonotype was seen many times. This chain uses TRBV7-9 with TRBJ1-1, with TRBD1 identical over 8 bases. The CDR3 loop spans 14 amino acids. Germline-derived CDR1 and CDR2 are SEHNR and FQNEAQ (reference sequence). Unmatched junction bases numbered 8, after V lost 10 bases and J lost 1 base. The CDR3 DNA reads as TGTGCCACCGGGACAGGAGAAAAGAACACTGAAGCTTTCTTT. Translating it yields CATGTGEKNTEAFF.

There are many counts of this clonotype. CDR3 bases: TGTGCCAGCAAAAGCACAGATACGCAGTATTTT. It encodes CASKSTDTQYF. This chain joins TRBV3-1 and TRBJ2-3; D not certain. There are 11 residues in the CDR3. Germline values: CDR1 LGHDT, CDR2 YNNKEL (reference sequence). V shed 7 bases and J shed 0 bases, with 2 bases lying between them.

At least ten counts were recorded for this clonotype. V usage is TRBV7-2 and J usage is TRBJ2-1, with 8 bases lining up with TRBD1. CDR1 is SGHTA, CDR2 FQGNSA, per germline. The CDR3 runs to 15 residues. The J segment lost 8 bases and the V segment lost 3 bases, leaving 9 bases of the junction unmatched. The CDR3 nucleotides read TGTGCCAGCAGCTTGGGCAGGGGGCTTGAATATGAGCAGTTCTTC. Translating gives CASSLGRGLEYEQFF. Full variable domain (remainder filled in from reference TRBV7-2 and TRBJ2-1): GAGVSQSPSNKVTEKGKDVELRCDPISGHTALYWYRQSLGQGLEFLIYFQGNSAPDKSGLPSDRFSAERTGGSVSTLTIQRTQQEDSAVYLCASSLGRGLEYEQFFGPGTRLTVL.

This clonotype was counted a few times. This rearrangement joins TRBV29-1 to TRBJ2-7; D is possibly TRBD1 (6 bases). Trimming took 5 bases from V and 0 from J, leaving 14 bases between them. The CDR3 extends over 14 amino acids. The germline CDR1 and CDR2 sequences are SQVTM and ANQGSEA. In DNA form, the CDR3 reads TGCAGCGTTAGTCAACAGGGTGGCTCCTACGAGCAGTACTTC. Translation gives CSVSQQGGSYEQYF.

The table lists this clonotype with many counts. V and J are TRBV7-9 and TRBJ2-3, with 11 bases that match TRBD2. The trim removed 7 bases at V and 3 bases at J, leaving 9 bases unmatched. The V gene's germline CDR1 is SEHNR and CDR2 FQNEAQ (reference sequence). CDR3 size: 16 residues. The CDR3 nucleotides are TGTGCCAGCAACTCCCGACTAGCGGGACAAACAGATACGCAGTATTTT. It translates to CASNSRLAGQTDTQYF.

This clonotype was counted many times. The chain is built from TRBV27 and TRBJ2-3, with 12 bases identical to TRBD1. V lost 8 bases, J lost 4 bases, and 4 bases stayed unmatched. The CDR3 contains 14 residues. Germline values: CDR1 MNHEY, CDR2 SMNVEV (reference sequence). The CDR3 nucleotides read TGTGCCAGCGCTGGGGACAGGGGGCCAGATACGCAGTATTTT. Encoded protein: CASAGDRGPDTQYF.

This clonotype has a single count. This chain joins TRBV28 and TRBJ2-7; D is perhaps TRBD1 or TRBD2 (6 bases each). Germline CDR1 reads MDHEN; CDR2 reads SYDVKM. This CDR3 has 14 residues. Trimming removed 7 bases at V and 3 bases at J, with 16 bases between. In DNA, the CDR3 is TGTGCCAGCACTTCGGGGGCCACATTCTACGAGCAGTACTTC. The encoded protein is CASTSGATFYEQYF.

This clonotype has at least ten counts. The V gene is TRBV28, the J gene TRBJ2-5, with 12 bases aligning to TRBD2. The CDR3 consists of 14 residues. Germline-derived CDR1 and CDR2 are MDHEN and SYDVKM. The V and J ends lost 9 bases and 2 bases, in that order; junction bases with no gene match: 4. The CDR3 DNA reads TGTGCCAGTACTAGCGGGAGGTTACAAGAGACCCAGTACTTC. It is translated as CASTSGRLQETQYF.

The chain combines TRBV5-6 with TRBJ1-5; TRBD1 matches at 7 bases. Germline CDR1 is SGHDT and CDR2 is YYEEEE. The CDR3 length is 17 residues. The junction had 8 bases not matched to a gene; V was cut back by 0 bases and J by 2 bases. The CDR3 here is CASSLGQGFGGNQPQHF. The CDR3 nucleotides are TGTGCCAGCAGCTTGGGACAGGGTTTCGGGGGCAATCAGCCCCAGCATTTT. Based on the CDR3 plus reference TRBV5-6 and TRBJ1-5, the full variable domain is DAGVTQSPTHLIKTRGQQVTLRCSPKSGHDTVSWYQQALGQGPQFIFQYYEEEERQRGNFPDRFSGHQFPNYSSELNVNALLLGDSALYLCASSLGQGFGGNQPQHFGDGTRLSIL.

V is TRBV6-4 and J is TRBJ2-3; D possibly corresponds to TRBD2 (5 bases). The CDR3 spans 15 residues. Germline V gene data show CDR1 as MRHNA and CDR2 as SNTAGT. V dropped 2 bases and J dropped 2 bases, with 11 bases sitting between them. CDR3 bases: TGTGCCAGCAGTGACGACGGAGGACTCACAGATACGCAGTATTTT. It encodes CASSDDGGLTDTQYF.

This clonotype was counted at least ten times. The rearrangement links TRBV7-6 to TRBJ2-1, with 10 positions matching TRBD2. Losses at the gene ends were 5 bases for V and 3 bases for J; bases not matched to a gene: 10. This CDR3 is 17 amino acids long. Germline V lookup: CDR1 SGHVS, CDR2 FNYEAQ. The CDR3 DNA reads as TGTGCCAGCAGCGGAGAGGAAAGCGGGAGGGGCTACAATGAGCAGTTCTTC. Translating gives CASSGEESGRGYNEQFF.

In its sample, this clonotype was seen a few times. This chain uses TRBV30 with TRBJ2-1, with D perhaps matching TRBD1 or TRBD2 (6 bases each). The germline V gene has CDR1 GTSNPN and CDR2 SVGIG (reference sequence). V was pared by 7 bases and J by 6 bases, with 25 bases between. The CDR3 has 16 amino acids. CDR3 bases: TGTGCCTCGGAGGGGGGCCATGGTAGCGGAGGCAATGAGCAGTTCTTC. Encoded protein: CASEGGHGSGGNEQFF.

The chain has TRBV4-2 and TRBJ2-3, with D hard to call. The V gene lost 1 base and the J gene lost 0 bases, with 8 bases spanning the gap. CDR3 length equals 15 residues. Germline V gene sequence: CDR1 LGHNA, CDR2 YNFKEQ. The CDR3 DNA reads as TGTGCCAGCAGCCAAGTTAGTGCTAGCACAGATACGCAGTATTTT. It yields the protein CASSQVSASTDTQYF.

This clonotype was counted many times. CDR3 in DNA: TGCGCCAGCAGCTCCTCCCTCGCTACTGACAGGTCTAGGGTTCTTGAGCAGTTCTTC. Translating it yields CASSSSLATDRSRVLEQFF. This chain uses TRBV5-1 with TRBJ2-1; maybe TRBD1 (6 bases). The CDR3 runs 19 residues. The ends were cut back, 3 bases at V and 9 bases at J, with 31 bases in the middle. CDR1 SGHRS and CDR2 YFSETQ come from the germline V gene. Complete variable domain (other parts from reference TRBV5-1 and TRBJ2-1): KAGVTQTPRYLIKTRGQQVTLSCSPISGHRSVSWYQQTPGQGLQFLFEYFSETQRNKGNFPGRFSGRQFSNSRSEMNVSTLELGDSALYLCASSSSLATDRSRVLEQFFGPGTRLTVL.

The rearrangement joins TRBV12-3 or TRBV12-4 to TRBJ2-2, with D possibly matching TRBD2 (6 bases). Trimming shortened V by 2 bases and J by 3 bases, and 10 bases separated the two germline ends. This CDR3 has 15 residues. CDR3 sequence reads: CASSLPGAYTGELFF. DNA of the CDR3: TGTGCCAGCAGTTTACCGGGAGCGTACACCGGGGAGCTGTTTTTT.

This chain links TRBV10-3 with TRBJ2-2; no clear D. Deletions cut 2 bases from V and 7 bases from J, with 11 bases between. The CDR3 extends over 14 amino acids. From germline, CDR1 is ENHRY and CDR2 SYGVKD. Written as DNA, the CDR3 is TGTGCCATCAGTGAGATCCGCAGTGGCGGGGAGCTGTTTTTT. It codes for CAISEIRSGGELFF.

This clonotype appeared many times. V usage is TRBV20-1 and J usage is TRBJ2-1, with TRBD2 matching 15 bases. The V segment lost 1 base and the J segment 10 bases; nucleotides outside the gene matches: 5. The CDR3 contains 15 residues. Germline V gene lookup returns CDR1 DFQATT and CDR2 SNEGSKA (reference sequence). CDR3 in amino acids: CSARGTSGRGREQFF. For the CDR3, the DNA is TGCAGTGCTAGAGGGACTAGCGGGAGGGGGCGCGAGCAGTTCTTC.

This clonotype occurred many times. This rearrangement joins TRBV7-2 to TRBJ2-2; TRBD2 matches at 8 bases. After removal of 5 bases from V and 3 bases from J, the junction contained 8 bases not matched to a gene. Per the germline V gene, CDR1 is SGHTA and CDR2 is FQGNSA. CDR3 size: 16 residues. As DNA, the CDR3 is TGTGCCAGCAGCCCGTATAGCGGGATCGACACCGGGGAGCTGTTTTTT. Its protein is CASSPYSGIDTGELFF. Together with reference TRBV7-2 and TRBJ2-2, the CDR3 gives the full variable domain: GAGVSQSPSNKVTEKGKDVELRCDPISGHTALYWYRQSLGQGLEFLIYFQGNSAPDKSGLPSDRFSAERTGGSVSTLTIQRTQQEDSAVYLCASSPYSGIDTGELFFGEGSRLTVL.

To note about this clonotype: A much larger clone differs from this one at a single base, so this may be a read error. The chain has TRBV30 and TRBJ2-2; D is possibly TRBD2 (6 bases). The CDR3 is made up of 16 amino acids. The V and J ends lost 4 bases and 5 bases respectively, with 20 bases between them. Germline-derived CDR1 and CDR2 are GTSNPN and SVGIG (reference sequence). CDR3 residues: CAWKGSAGRRTGELFF. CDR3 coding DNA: TGTGCCTGGAAGGGGTCGGCGGGGAGGCGGACCGGGGAGCTGTTTTTT. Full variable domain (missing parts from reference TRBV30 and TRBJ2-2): SQTIHQWPATLVQPVGSPLSLECTVEGTSNPNLYWYRQAAGRGLQLLFYSVGIGQISSEVPQNLSASRPQDRQFILSSKKLLLSDSGFYLCAWKGSAGRRTGELFFGEGSRLTVL.

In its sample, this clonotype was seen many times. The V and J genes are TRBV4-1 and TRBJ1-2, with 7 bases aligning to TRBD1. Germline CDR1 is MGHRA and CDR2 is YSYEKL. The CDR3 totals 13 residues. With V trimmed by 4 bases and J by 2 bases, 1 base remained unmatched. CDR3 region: CASSPTGNYGYTF. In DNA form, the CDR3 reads TGCGCCAGCAGCCCGACAGGGAACTATGGCTACACCTTC.

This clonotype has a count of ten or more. The CDR3 coding sequence is TGTGCCAGCAGTCGATTACGGCAGGGCCCTACCTACGAGCAGTACTTC. Amino acids: CASSRLRQGPTYEQYF. The V gene is TRBV2, the J gene TRBJ2-7; possible D gene TRBD1, 5 bases. The CDR3 sequence is 16 residues long. V was shortened by 5 bases and J by 2 bases, with 19 bases between the two germline ends. Germline loops: CDR1 SNHLY, CDR2 FYNNEI. Filled out from reference TRBV2 and TRBJ2-7, the complete variable domain reads EPEVTQTPSHQVTQMGQEVILRCVPISNHLYFYWYRQILGQKVEFLVSFYNNEISEKSEIFDDQFSVERPDGSNFTLKIRSTKLEDSAMYFCASSRLRQGPTYEQYFGPGTRLTVT.

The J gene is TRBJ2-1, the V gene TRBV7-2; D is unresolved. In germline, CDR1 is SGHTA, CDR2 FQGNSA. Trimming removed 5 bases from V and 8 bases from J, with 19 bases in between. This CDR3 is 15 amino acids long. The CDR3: CASSQDGAPRDEQFF. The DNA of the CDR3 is TGTGCCAGCAGCCAAGATGGAGCCCCCCGGGATGAGCAGTTCTTC.